Listed here is a single T cell receptor beta chain. Its antigen is undetermined. This specimen comes from a study of T cell responses to AZD1222 COVID-19 vaccine. Notes on the study in general: Clonal diversity was possibly underestimated; the donors were predominantly white British and more often female. Breadth and depth of Spike-specific TCRs rose after two AZD1222 doses. Vaccine-associated CD4 TCRs ranged over spike, dominating at 160-218 and 743-854.

Pooling was applied to second doses at about 4 or about 12 weeks. Germline V gene data show CDR1 as MNHEY and CDR2 as SVGAGI. There are 15 residues in the CDR3. The ends were cut back, 2 bases at V and 4 bases at J, with 14 bases in the middle. Profiling relied on immunoSEQ multiplex PCR, and the TCRdb table lists in-frame clones only, not all of them. The table has under 90,000 clones, 83% seen once. The sequenced sample was peripheral blood, obtained 28 days after the second AZD1222 dose. The rearrangement links TRBV6-5 to TRBJ1-2, with D unresolved. The receptor's source is an adult who received the AZD1222 COVID-19 vaccine. The DNA for the CDR3 is TGTGCCAGCAGTTACACCACGGACGGATTCTATGGCTACACCTTC. It encodes CASSYTTDGFYGYTF.